Sequencing of this T cell receptor beta chain was carried out in a study of blood T cell repertoires in COVID-19. The repertoire was sequenced with immunoSEQ multiplex PCR; TCRdb's copy has only in-frame clones and lacks some. The sample holds under 350,000 clones, approximately 90% seen once. The CDR3 extends over 13 amino acids. V gave up 0 bases and J gave up 5 bases, with 6 bases separating them. Germline-derived CDR1 and CDR2 are SGHDN and FVKESK. The receptor's source is a man between 25 and 39 years old who had recovered from COVID-19. What was sequenced was PBMCs or T cells enriched from blood (not recorded which). The chain has TRBV14 and TRBJ2-3; perhaps TRBD2 as D (5 bases). In DNA form, the CDR3 reads TGTGCCAGCAGCCAAGACCGGGGAGATACGCAGTATTTT. Encoded protein: CASSQDRGDTQYF. Together with reference TRBV14 and TRBJ2-3, the CDR3 gives the full variable domain: EAGVTQFPSHSVIEKGQTVTLRCDPISGHDNLYWYRRVMGKEIKFLLHFVKESKQDESGMPNNRFLAERTGGTYSTLKVQPAELEDSGVYFCASSQDRGDTQYFGPGTRLTVL.